The following is a TCR beta chain sequence with its context. The CDR3 totals 12 residues. The sample belongs to a study of blood T cells in healthy people across ages. A sample-barcoded 5' primer and a J-beta primer mix were used in a second PCR of roughly 7 to 11 cycles. TCRdb reanalysed the 5' RACE reads using MiXCR and keeps one entry per CDR3 protein. Here the sample spans just over 1 million distinct CDR3 sequences, 40% to 50% being singletons. Sequencing was done on a sample of blood. The TCR sequence derives from an older woman in good health. The J gene is TRBJ2-1, the V gene TRBV21-1. TRBV21-1 corresponds to a pseudogene. The CDR3 DNA reads as TGTGCCAGCAGCCACCCCAACTTAGAGCAGTTCTTC. It is translated as CASSHPNLEQFF.